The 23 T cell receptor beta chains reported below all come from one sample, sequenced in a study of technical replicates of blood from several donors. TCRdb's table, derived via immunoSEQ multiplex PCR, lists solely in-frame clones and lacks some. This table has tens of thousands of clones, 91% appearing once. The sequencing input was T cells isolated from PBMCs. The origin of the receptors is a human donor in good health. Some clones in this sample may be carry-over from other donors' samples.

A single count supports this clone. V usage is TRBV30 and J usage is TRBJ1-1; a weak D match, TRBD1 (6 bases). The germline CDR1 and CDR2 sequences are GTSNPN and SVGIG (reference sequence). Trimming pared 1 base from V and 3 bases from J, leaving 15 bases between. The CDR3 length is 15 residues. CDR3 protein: CAWSGMGAQDTEAFF. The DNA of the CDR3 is TGTGCCTGGAGTGGTATGGGGGCACAGGACACTGAAGCTTTCTTT.

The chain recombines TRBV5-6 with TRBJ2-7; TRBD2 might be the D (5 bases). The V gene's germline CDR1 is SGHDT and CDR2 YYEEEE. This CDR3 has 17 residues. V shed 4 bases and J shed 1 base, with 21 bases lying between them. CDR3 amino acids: CASSQLGTGITSYEQYF. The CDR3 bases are TGTGCCAGCAGCCAATTAGGAACGGGAATCACATCCTACGAGCAGTACTTC. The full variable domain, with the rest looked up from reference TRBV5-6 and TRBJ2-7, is DAGVTQSPTHLIKTRGQQVTLRCSPKSGHDTVSWYQQALGQGPQFIFQYYEEEERQRGNFPDRFSGHQFPNYSSELNVNALLLGDSALYLCASSQLGTGITSYEQYFGPGTRLTVT.

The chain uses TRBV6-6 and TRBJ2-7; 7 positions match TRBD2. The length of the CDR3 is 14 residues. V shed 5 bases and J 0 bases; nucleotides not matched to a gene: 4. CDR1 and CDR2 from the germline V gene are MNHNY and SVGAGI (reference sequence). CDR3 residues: CASSLGTTSYEQYF. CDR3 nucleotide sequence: TGTGCCAGCAGTCTCGGGACTACCTCCTACGAGCAGTACTTC.

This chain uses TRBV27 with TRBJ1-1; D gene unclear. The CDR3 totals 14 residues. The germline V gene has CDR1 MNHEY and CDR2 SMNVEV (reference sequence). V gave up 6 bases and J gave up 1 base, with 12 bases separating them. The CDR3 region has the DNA TGTGCCAGCAGCCCATCCTCAGGGAACACTGAAGCTTTCTTT. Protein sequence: CASSPSSGNTEAFF.

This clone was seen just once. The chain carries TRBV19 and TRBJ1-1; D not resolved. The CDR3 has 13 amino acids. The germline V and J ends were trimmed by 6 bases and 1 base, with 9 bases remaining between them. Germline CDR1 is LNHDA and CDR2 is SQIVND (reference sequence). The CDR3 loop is CASSLGRNTEAFF. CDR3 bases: TGTGCCAGTAGCCTGGGGAGGAACACTGAAGCTTTCTTT. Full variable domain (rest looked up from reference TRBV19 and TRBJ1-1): DGGITQSPKYLFRKEGQNVTLSCEQNLNHDAMYWYRQDPGQGLRLIYYSQIVNDFQKGDIAEGYSVSREKKESFPLTVTSAQKNPTAFYLCASSLGRNTEAFFGQGTRLTVV.

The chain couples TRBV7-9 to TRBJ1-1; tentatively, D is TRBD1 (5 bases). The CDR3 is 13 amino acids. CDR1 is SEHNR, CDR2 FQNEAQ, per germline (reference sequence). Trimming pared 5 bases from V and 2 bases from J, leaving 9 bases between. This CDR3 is CASSPTVNTEAFF. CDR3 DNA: TGTGCCAGCAGCCCGACAGTAAACACTGAAGCTTTCTTT.

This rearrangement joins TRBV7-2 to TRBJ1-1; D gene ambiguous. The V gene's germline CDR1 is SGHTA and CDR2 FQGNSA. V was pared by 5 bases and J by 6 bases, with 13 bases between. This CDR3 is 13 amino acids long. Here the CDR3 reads CASSILEGSEAFF. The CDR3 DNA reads TGTGCCAGCAGCATCCTTGAGGGCTCTGAAGCTTTCTTT. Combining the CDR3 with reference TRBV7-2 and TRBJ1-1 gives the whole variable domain GAGVSQSPSNKVTEKGKDVELRCDPISGHTALYWYRQSLGQGLEFLIYFQGNSAPDKSGLPSDRFSAERTGGSVSTLTIQRTQQEDSAVYLCASSILEGSEAFFGQGTRLTVV.

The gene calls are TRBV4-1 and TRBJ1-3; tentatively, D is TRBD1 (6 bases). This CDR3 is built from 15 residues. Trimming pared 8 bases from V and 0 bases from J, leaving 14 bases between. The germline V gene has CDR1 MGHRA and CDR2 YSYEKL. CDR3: CASSPGTLSGNTIYF. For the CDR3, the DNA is TGCGCCAGCTCTCCGGGGACACTCTCTGGAAACACCATATATTTT.

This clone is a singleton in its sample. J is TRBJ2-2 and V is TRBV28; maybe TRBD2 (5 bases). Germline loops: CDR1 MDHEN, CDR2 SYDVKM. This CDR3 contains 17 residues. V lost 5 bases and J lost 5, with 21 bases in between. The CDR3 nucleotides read TGTGCCAGCAGTCTCCTTGAGGGCGCAGTAAAAACCGGGGAGCTGTTTTTT. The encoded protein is CASSLLEGAVKTGELFF.

The CDR3 DNA follows: TGTGCCAGCAGCGTTACAGGGTCATCCTACGAGCAGTACTTC. Amino acids: CASSVTGSSYEQYF. The V and J genes are TRBV9 and TRBJ2-7; possible D gene TRBD1, 6 bases. The CDR3 is 14 residues long. Trimming took off 2 bases at V and 1 base at J, with 10 bases between the two ends. The germline V gene encodes CDR1 SGDLS and CDR2 YYNGEE.

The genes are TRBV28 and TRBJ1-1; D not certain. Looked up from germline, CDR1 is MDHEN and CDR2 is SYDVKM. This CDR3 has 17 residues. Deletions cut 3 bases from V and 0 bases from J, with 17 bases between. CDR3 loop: CASSFYGTEIMNTEAFF. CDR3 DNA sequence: TGTGCCAGCAGTTTTTACGGCACAGAAATCATGAACACTGAAGCTTTCTTT. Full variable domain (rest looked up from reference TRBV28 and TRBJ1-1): DVKVTQSSRYLVKRTGEKVFLECVQDMDHENMFWYRQDPGLGLRLIYFSYDVKMKEKGDIPEGYSVSREKKERFSLILESASTNQTSMYLCASSFYGTEIMNTEAFFGQGTRLTVV.

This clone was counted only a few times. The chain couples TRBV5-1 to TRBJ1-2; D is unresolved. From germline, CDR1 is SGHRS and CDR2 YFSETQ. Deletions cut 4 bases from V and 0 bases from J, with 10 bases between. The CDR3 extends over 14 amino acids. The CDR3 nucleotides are TGCGCCAGCAGCATTCAGACAACTAACTATGGCTACACCTTC. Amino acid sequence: CASSIQTTNYGYTF. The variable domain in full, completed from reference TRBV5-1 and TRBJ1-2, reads KAGVTQTPRYLIKTRGQQVTLSCSPISGHRSVSWYQQTPGQGLQFLFEYFSETQRNKGNFPGRFSGRQFSNSRSEMNVSTLELGDSALYLCASSIQTTNYGYTFGSGTRLTVV.

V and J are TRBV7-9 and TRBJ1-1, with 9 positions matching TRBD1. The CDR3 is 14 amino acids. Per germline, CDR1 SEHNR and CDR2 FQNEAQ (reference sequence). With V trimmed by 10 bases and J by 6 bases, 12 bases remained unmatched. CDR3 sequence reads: CAILPGQGVAEAFF. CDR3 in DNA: TGTGCCATCCTACCGGGACAGGGAGTCGCTGAAGCTTTCTTT.

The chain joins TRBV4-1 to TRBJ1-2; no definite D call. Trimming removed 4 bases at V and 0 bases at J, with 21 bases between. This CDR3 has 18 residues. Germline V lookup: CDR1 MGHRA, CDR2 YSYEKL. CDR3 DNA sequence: TGCGCCAGCAGCCGTGTCAAAGCCTTAATTGATCCTAACTATGGCTACACCTTC. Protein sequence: CASSRVKALIDPNYGYTF.

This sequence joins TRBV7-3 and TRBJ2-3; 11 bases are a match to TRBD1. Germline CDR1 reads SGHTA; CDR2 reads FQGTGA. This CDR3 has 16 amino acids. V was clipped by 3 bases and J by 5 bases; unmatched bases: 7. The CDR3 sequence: CASSFIGTGGEDTQYF. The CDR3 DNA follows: TGTGCCAGCAGCTTTATAGGGACAGGGGGAGAAGATACGCAGTATTTT.

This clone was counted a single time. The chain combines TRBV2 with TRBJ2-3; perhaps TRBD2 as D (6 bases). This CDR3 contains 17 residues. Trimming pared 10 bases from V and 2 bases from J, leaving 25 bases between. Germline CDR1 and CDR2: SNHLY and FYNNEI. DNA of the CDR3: TGTGCCACCGCGGTGCAGCTTGGCGGGACCTTCACAGATACGCAGTATTTT. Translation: CATAVQLGGTFTDTQYF.

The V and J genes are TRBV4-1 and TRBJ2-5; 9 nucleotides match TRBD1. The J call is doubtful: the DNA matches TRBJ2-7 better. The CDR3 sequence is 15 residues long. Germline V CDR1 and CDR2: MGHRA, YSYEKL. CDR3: CASSQGTGPSYEQYF. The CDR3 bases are TGCGCCAGCAGCCAGGGGACAGGGCCTTCTTACGAGCAGTACTTC.

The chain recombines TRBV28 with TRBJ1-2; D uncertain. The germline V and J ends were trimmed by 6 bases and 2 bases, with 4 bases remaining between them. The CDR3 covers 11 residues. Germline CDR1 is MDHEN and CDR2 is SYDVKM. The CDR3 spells CASRRNYGYTF. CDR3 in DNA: TGTGCCAGCAGACGGAACTATGGCTACACCTTC.

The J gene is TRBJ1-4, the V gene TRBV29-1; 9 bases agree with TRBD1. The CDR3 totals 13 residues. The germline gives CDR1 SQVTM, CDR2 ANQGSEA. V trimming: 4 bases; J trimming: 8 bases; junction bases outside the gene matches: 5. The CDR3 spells CSVGDRAPEKLFF. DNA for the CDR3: TGCAGCGTTGGGGACAGGGCACCGGAAAAACTGTTTTTT.

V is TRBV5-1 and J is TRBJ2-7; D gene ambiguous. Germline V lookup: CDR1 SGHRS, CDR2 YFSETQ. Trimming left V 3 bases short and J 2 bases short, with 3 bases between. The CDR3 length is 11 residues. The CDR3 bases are TGCGCCAGCAGCTCTCCCTACGAGCAGTACTTC. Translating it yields CASSSPYEQYF. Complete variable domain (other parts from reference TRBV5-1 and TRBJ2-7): KAGVTQTPRYLIKTRGQQVTLSCSPISGHRSVSWYQQTPGQGLQFLFEYFSETQRNKGNFPGRFSGRQFSNSRSEMNVSTLELGDSALYLCASSSPYEQYFGPGTRLTVT.

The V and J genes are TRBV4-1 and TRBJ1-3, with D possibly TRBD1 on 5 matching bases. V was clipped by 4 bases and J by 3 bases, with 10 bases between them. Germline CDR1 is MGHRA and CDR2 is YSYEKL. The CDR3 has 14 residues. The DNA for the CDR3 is TGCGCCAGCAGCCCCACGGGACTTGGAAACACCATATATTTT. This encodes CASSPTGLGNTIYF.

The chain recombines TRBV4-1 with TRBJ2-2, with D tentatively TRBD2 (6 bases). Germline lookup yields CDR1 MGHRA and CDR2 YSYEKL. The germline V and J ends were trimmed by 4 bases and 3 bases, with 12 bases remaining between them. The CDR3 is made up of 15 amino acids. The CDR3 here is CASSPAEGYTGELFF. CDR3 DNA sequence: TGCGCCAGCAGCCCGGCGGAGGGGTACACCGGGGAGCTGTTTTTT.

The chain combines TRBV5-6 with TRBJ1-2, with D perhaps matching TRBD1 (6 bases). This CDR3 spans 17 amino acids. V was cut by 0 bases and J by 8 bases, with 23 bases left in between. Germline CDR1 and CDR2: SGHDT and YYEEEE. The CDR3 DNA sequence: TGTGCCAGCAGCTTGGCCAGGATAGGGGCGGGCAGGGGCGGCTACACCTTC. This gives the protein CASSLARIGAGRGGYTF.